This T cell receptor (beta chain) was recovered during a study of Graves' ophthalmopathy and Graves' hyperthyroidism. At least ten counts were recorded for this clonotype. The CDR3 extends over 14 amino acids. V dropped 7 bases and J dropped 10 bases, with 17 bases sitting between them. Looked up from germline, CDR1 is MNHEY and CDR2 is SVGAGI. Amplification from RNA transcripts yielded the TCR beta CDR3 regions. HTBI primers primed a first-round RT-PCR, and a second-round multiplex PCR followed. TCRdb analysed the multiplex PCR reads with MiXCR anew, one entry per CDR3 protein. The sample holds about 400,000 distinct CDR3 sequences, around 16% seen once.

Sequencing input: peripheral blood. This clonotype was sampled from a woman in her late teens or twenties with Graves' ophthalmopathy. The V and J genes are TRBV6-5 and TRBJ1-6, with D possibly being TRBD1 (6 bases). The CDR3 reads CASIHRAGNSPLHF. The DNA for the CDR3 is TGTGCCAGCATACACAGGGCCGGAAACTCACCCCTCCACTTT.